The clone carrying this T cell receptor beta chain was detected a few times. TCRdb re-called the 5' RACE reads with MiXCR, one entry per CDR3 protein. The sample has roughly 190,000 distinct CDR3 sequences; under 12% are singletons. The data are from a study of T-cell memory formation after mild COVID-19. The germline CDR1 and CDR2 sequences are DFQATT and SNEGSKA (reference sequence). The V gene lost 3 bases and the J gene lost 8 bases, with 8 bases spanning the gap. The CDR3 has 12 amino acids. The chain links TRBV20-1 to TRBJ1-6, with D perhaps matching TRBD1 (5 bases). The sample comprised PBMCs or a T cell subset sorted from them (not recorded which). The sequence was collected from a man younger than 30 who had mild COVID-19 (a few samples of this study predate the infection). Cell type and time point are not known. The CDR3 reads CSASDSYSPLHF. The CDR3 DNA sequence: TGCAGTGCTAGCGACAGCTATTCACCCCTCCACTTT.